This TCR beta chain derives from a study of brain T cells in children with intractable seizures. Germline CDR1 reads SGHDT; CDR2 reads YYEEEE. This CDR3 is 14 amino acids long. The J segment lost 4 bases and the V segment lost 3 bases, leaving 4 bases of the junction unmatched. Profiled with immunoSEQ multiplex PCR; TCRdb holds only in-frame clones, not every one. This sample has 100,000 to 120,000 clones, with approximately 94% found just once. The sequence was obtained from a boy under two years old with hemimegalencephaly and intractable seizures. The source was peripheral blood, collected at surgery. The chain employs TRBV5-6 and TRBJ2-3; the match to TRBD2 covers 8 bases. This chain's CDR3 is CASSSGLVPDTQYF. CDR3 nucleotide sequence: TGTGCCAGCAGCTCGGGACTAGTGCCAGATACGCAGTATTTT.